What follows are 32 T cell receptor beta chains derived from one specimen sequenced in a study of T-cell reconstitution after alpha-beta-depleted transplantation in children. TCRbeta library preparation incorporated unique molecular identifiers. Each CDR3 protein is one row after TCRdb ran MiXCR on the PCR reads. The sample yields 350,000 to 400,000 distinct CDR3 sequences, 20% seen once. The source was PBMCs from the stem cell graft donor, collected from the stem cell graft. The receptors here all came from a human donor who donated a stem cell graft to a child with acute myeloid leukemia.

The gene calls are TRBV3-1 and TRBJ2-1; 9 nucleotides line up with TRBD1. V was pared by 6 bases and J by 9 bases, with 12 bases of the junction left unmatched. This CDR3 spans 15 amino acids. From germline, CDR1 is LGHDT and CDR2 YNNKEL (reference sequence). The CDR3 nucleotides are TGTGCCAGCAGTCCCGGGACAGGGACGATGGGTGAGCAGTTCTTC. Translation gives CASSPGTGTMGEQFF.

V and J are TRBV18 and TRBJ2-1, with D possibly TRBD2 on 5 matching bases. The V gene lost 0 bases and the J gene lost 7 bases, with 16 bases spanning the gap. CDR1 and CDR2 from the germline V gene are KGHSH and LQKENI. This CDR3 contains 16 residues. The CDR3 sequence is CASSPPGGVRGNEQFF. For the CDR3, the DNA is TGTGCCAGCTCACCACCGGGCGGAGTGCGAGGGAATGAGCAGTTCTTC.

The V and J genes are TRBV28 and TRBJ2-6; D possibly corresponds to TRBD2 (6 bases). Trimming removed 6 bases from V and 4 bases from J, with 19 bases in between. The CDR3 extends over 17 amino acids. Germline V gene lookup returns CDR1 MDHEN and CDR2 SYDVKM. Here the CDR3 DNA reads TGTGCCAGCAGCCGGACTATCGGTGTCTCGGGGGCCAACGTCCTGACTTTC. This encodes CASSRTIGVSGANVLTF.

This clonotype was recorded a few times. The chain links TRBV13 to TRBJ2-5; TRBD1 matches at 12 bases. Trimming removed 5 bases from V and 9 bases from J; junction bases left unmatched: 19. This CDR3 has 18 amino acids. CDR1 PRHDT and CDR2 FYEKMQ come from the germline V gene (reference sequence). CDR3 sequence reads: CASSIRDRGLLAHGSQYF. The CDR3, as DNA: TGTGCCAGCAGCATCCGGGACAGGGGGCTACTAGCCCACGGGTCCCAGTACTTC.

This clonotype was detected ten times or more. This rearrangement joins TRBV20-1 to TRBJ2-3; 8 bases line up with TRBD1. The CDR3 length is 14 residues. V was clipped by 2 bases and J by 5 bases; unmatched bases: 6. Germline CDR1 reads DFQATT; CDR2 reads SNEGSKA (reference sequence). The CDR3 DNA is TGCAGTGCTAGAATCAGGGGGCCGAGAGATACGCAGTATTTT. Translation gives CSARIRGPRDTQYF.

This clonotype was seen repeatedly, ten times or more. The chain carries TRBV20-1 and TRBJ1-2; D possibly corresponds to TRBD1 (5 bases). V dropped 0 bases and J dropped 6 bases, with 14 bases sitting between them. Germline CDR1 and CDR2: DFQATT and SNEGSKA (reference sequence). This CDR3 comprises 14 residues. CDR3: CSARENRNGNGYTF. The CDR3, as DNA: TGCAGTGCTAGAGAAAACAGGAATGGGAATGGCTACACCTTC.

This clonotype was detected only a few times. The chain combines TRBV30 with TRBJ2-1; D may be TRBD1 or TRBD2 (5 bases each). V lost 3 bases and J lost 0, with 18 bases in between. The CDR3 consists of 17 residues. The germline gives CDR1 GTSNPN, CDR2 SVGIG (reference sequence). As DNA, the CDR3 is TGTGCCTGGAGCGGCCGCGTTGAGGGGATCTCCTACAATGAGCAGTTCTTC. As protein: CAWSGRVEGISYNEQFF.

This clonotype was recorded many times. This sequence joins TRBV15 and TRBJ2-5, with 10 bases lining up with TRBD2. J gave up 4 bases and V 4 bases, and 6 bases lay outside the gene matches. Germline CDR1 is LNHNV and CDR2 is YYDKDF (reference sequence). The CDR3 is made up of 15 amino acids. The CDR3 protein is CATSKPGLARETQYF. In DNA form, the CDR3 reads TGTGCCACCAGCAAACCGGGACTAGCGCGAGAGACCCAGTACTTC.

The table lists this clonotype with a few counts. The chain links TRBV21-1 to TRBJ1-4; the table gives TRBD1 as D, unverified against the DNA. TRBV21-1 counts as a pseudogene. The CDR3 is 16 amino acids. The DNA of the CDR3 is TGTGCCAGCAGTAAGCCCAGGGACAGGGCGCGTGAAAAACTGTTTTTT. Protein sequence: CASSKPRDRAREKLFF.

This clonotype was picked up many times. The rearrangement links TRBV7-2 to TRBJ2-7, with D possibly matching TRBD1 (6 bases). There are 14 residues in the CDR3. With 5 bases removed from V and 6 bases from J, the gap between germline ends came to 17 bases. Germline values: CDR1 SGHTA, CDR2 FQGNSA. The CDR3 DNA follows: TGTGCCAGCAGCCCGGCTCGGACAGTCTCCGAGCAGTACTTC. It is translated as CASSPARTVSEQYF.

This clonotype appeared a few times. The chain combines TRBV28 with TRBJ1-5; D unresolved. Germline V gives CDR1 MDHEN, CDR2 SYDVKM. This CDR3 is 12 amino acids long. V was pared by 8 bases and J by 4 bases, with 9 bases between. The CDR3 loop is CASLRLNQPQHF. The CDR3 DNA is TGTGCCAGCCTTAGGCTGAATCAGCCCCAGCATTTT.

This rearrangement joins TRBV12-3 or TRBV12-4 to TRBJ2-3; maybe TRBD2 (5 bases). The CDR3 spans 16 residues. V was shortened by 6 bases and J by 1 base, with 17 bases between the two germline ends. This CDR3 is CASSSTRDLGTDTQYF. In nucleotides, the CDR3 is TGTGCCAGCAGCTCTACTAGAGATCTTGGCACAGATACGCAGTATTTT.

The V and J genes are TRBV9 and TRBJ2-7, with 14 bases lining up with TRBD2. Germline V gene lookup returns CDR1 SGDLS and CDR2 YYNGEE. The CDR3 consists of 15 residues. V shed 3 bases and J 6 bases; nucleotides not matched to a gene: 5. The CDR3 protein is CASSGGLAGDREQYF. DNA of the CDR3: TGTGCCAGCAGCGGGGGACTAGCGGGAGATCGCGAGCAGTACTTC.

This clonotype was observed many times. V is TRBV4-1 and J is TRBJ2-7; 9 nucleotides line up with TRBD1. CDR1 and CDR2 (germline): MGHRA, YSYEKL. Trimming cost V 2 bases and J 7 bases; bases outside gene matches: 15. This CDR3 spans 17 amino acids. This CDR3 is CASSQTAPGTGTGEQYF. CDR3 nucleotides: TGCGCCAGCAGCCAAACCGCTCCGGGGACAGGGACGGGGGAGCAGTACTTC.

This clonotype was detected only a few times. The CDR3 spells CASSESNRNTGELFF. The CDR3, as DNA: TGCGCCAGCAGTGAGTCGAACAGAAACACCGGGGAGCTGTTTTTT. The gene calls are TRBV10-2 and TRBJ2-2; D uncertain. The CDR3 spans 15 residues. Germline V gene lookup returns CDR1 WSHSY and CDR2 SAAADI. Trimming took off 0 bases at V and 2 bases at J, with 7 bases between the two ends.

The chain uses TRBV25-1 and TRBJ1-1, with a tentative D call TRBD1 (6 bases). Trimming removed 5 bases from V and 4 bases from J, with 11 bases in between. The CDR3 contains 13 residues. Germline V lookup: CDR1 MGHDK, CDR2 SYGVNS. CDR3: CASSNTGFTEAFF. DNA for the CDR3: TGTGCCAGCAGTAACACAGGGTTCACTGAAGCTTTCTTT.

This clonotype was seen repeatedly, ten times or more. CDR3 nucleotides: TGCAGTGCTCACCCACCAGGGAGGGAGGGTTACAATGAGCAGTTCTTC. Encoded protein: CSAHPPGREGYNEQFF. V and J are TRBV20-1 and TRBJ2-1, with 7 positions matching TRBD2. The V segment lost 5 bases and the J segment 4 bases; nucleotides outside the gene matches: 14. The CDR3 has 16 residues. CDR1 is DFQATT and CDR2 is SNEGSKA in the germline V gene (reference sequence).

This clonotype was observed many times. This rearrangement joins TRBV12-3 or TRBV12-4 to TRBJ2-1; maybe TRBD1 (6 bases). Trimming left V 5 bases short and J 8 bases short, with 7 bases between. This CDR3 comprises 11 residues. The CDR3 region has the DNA TGTGCCAGCAGTCAGGGGTATGAGCAGTTCTTC. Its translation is CASSQGYEQFF.

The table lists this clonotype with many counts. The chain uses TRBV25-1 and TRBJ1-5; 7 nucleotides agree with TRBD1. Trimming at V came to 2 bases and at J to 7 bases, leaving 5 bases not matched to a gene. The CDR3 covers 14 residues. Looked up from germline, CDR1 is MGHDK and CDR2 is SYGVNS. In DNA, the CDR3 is TGTGCCAGCAGTGAACAGGGGGTCAACCAGCCCCAGCATTTT. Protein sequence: CASSEQGVNQPQHF.

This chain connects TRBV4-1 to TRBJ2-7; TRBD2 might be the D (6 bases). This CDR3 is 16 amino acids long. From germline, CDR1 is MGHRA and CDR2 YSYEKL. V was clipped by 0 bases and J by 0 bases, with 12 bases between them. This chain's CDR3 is CASSQDRIGSSYEQYF. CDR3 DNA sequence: TGCGCCAGCAGCCAAGATCGCATCGGGAGCTCCTACGAGCAGTACTTC.

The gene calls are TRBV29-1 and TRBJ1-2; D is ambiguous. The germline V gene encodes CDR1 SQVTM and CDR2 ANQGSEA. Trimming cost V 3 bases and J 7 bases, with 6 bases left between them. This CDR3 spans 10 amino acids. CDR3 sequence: CSVEGGGYTF. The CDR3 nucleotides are TGCAGCGTTGAGGGTGGTGGCTACACCTTC. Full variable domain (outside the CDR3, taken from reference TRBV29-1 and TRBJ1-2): SAVISQKPSRDICQRGTSLTIQCQVDSQVTMMFWYRQQPGQSLTLIATANQGSEATYESGFVIDKFPISRPNLTFSTLTVSNMSPEDSSIYLCSVEGGGYTFGSGTRLTVV.

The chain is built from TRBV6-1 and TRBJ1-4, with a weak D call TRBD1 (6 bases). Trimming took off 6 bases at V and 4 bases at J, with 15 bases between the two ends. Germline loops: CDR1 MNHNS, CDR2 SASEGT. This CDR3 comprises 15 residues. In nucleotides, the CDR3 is TGTGCCAGCAGCCTAGGTCGGGGGCTTAATGAAAAACTGTTTTTT. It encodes CASSLGRGLNEKLFF.

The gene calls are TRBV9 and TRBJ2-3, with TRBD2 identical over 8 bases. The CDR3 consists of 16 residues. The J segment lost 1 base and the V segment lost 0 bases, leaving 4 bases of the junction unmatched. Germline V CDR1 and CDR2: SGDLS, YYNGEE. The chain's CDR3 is CASSVEPSGRTDTQYF. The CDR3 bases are TGTGCCAGCAGCGTAGAGCCTAGCGGGCGCACAGATACGCAGTATTTT.

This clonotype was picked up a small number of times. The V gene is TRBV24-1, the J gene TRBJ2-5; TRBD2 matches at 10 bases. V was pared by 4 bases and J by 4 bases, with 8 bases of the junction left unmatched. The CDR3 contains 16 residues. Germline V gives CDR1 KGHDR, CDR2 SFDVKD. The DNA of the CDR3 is TGTGCCACCAGTGACCCAGACCTAGCGGGAGTAGAGACCCAGTACTTC. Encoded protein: CATSDPDLAGVETQYF.

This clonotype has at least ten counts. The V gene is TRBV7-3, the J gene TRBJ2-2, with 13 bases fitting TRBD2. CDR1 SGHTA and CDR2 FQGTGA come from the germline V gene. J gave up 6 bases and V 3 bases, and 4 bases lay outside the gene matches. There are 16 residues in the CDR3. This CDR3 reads CASSLTSGRSAGELFF. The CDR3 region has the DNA TGTGCCAGCAGCTTGACTAGCGGGAGGTCGGCCGGGGAGCTGTTTTTT.

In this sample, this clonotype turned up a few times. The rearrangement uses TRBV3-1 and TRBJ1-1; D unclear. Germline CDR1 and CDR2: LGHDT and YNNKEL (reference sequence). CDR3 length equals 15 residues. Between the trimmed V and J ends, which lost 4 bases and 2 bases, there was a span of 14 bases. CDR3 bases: TGTGCCAGCAGCCGAGCCGACACATTTAACACTGAAGCTTTCTTT. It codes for CASSRADTFNTEAFF. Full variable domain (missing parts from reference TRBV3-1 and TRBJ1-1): DTAVSQTPKYLVTQMGNDKSIKCEQNLGHDTMYWYKQDSKKFLKIMFSYNNKELIINETVPNRFSPKSPDKAHLNLHINSLELGDSAVYFCASSRADTFNTEAFFGQGTRLTVV.

CDR3 in amino acids: CSVGTETDTQYF. CDR3 in DNA: TGCAGCGTTGGCACGGAAACAGATACGCAGTATTTT. This chain links TRBV29-1 with TRBJ2-3; D remains unclear. Germline V gene lookup returns CDR1 SQVTM and CDR2 ANQGSEA. The germline V and J ends were trimmed by 4 bases and 3 bases, with 8 bases remaining between them. This CDR3 is built from 12 residues.

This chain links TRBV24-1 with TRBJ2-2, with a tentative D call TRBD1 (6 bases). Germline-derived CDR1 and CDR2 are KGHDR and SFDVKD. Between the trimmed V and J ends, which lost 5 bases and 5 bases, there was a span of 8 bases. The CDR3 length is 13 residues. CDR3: CATSGQGTGELFF. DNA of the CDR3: TGTGCCACCAGTGGCCAGGGGACCGGGGAGCTGTTTTTT.

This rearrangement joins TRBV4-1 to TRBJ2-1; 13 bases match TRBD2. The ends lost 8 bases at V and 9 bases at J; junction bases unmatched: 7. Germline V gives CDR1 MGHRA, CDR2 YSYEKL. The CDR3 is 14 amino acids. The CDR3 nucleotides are TGCGCCAGCGTCGAACTAGCGGGAGGGGGTGAGCAGTTCTTC. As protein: CASVELAGGGEQFF.

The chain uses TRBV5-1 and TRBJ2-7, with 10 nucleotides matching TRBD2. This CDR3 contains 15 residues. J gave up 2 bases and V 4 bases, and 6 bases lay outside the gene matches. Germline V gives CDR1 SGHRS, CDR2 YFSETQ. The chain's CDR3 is CASSARTSGTYEQYF. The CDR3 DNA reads TGCGCCAGCAGCGCCCGGACTAGCGGTACCTACGAGCAGTACTTC.

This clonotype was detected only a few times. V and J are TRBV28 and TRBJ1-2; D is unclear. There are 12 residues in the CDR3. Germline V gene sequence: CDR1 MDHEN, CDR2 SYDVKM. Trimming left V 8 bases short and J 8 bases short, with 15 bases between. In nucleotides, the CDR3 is TGTGCCAGCCAATGGCTTCCAGACGGCTACACCTTC. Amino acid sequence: CASQWLPDGYTF.

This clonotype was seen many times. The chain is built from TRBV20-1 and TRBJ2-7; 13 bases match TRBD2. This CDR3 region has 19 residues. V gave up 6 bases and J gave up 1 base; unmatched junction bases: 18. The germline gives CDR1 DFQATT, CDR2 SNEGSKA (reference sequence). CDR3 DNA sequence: TGCAGTGCCCTTGGTGGAGGACTAGCGGGAGACTGGAGGTCCTACGAGCAGTACTTC. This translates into CSALGGGLAGDWRSYEQYF.